These T cell receptor beta chains were read from a single sample in a study of blood T cells in healthy people across ages. TCRdb re-analysed the 5' RACE reads in MiXCR, keeping a single row per CDR3 protein. The data show about 800,000 distinct CDR3 sequences, around 25% seen once. These records were also assigned to another study, of T cells of mothers and their children.

Sequencing input: blood. All receptors derive from a boy between 10 and 17 years old in good health. Each CDR3 is given with its conserved first and last residue. A D gene is named only where the DNA matches it firmly. Clone size appears in some rows only: once, few, many, or a class for an expanded clone.

d_gene: TRBD1; j_gene: TRBJ2-4; v_gene: TRBV4-1; abundance: few; CDR3nt: TGCGCCAGCAGCCAAGTTCACAGGGGGGACATTCGGTACTTC; CDR3aa: CASSQVHRGDIRYF
d_gene: -; j_gene: TRBJ2-5; v_gene: TRBV7-2; abundance: few; CDR3nt: TGTGCCAGCAGCCCAACTAGCTATCGAGAGACCCAGTACTTC; CDR3aa: CASSPTSYRETQYF
d_gene: TRBD1; j_gene: TRBJ2-7; v_gene: TRBV6-6; abundance: -; CDR3nt: TGTGCCAGCAGGGGCCGACAGGGGGCTCAGGAGCAGTACTTC; CDR3aa: CASRGRQGAQEQYF
d_gene: -; j_gene: TRBJ2-5; v_gene: TRBV7-2; abundance: -; CDR3nt: TGTGCCAGCAGCTCCAGGGAGGGACAGGCCTTATCGTTCCAAGAGACCCAGTACTTC; CDR3aa: CASSSREGQALSFQETQYF
d_gene: -; j_gene: TRBJ2-5; v_gene: TRBV7-2; abundance: few; CDR3nt: TGTGCCAGCAGTTTATACTCCTCCCTGGGGGAGACCCAGTACTTC; CDR3aa: CASSLYSSLGETQYF
d_gene: -; j_gene: TRBJ1-1; v_gene: TRBV7-6; abundance: -; CDR3nt: TGTGCCAGCAGCTTAGAGGAGGGAACCACTGAAGCTTTCTTT; CDR3aa: CASSLEEGTTEAFF
d_gene: -; j_gene: TRBJ1-2; v_gene: TRBV28; abundance: few; CDR3nt: TGTGCCAGCAGTCTGGGACGGGTCTATGGCTACACCTTC; CDR3aa: CASSLGRVYGYTF
d_gene: -; j_gene: TRBJ1-5; v_gene: TRBV20-1; abundance: -; CDR3nt: TGCAGTGCTACGGAACACAGGGGCAATCAGCCCCAGCATTTT; CDR3aa: CSATEHRGNQPQHF
d_gene: -; j_gene: TRBJ2-1; v_gene: TRBV3-1; abundance: -; CDR3nt: TGTGCCAGCAGCTCCTTGGACCGCAATGAGCAGTTCTTC; CDR3aa: CASSSLDRNEQFF
d_gene: -; j_gene: TRBJ2-3; v_gene: TRBV28; abundance: few; CDR3nt: TGTGCCAGCAGATGGACAGATACGCAGTATTTT; CDR3aa: CASRWTDTQYF
d_gene: TRBD2; j_gene: TRBJ2-3; v_gene: TRBV7-2; abundance: -; CDR3nt: TGTGCCAGCAGCCTGGCCCGGACTAGCGGCCCAACAGATACGCAGTATTTT; CDR3aa: CASSLARTSGPTDTQYF
d_gene: TRBD2; j_gene: TRBJ2-5; v_gene: TRBV7-6; abundance: few; CDR3nt: TGTGCCAGCTCTACTAGCGGGCGTGTCCAAGAGACCCAGTACTTC; CDR3aa: CASSTSGRVQETQYF
d_gene: -; j_gene: TRBJ1-4; v_gene: TRBV12-3/TRBV12-4; abundance: -; CDR3nt: TGTGCCAGCAGTTTTTCTGCTAATGAAAAACTGTTTTTT; CDR3aa: CASSFSANEKLFF
d_gene: -; j_gene: TRBJ2-5; v_gene: TRBV3-1; abundance: -; CDR3nt: TGTGCCAGCAGCCCTTCGGGAGTTGGGGAGACCCAGTACTTC; CDR3aa: CASSPSGVGETQYF
d_gene: TRBD1; j_gene: TRBJ1-2; v_gene: TRBV20-1; abundance: few; CDR3nt: TGCAGTGCCCCGACAGGGGCCGGGTATGGCTACACCTTC; CDR3aa: CSAPTGAGYGYTF
d_gene: -; j_gene: TRBJ1-3; v_gene: TRBV12-3/TRBV12-4; abundance: -; CDR3nt: TGTGCCAGCAGTAATCCCGGGTCCTCTGGAAACACCATATATTTT; CDR3aa: CASSNPGSSGNTIYF
d_gene: -; j_gene: TRBJ2-7; v_gene: TRBV27; abundance: -; CDR3nt: TGTGCCAGCAGTTTATATCTCTCCCAGGGGGGAAAACTCTACGAGCAGTACTTC; CDR3aa: CASSLYLSQGGKLYEQYF
d_gene: TRBD1; j_gene: TRBJ1-1; v_gene: TRBV2; abundance: -; CDR3nt: TGTGCCAGCACCATACAGGGGGCTGGAGGTGAAGCTTTCTTT; CDR3aa: CASTIQGAGGEAFF
d_gene: TRBD1; j_gene: TRBJ1-6; v_gene: TRBV3-1; abundance: few; CDR3nt: TGTGCCAGCAGCCCTAGGACAGGGTTGGATTCACCCCTCCACTTT; CDR3aa: CASSPRTGLDSPLHF
d_gene: -; j_gene: TRBJ1-6; v_gene: TRBV12-3/TRBV12-4; abundance: few; CDR3nt: TGTGCCAGCAGTTTCTCACTAAGGAATAATTCACCCCTCCACTTT; CDR3aa: CASSFSLRNNSPLHF
d_gene: -; j_gene: TRBJ2-3; v_gene: TRBV20-1; abundance: few; CDR3nt: TGCAGTGCTCAAAACATGGGGGAGTGGGATACGCAGTATTTT; CDR3aa: CSAQNMGEWDTQYF
d_gene: TRBD2; j_gene: TRBJ2-7; v_gene: TRBV7-2; abundance: few; CDR3nt: TGTGCCAGCAGCTTAGGGTTGGGAGGGGAGCAGTACTTC; CDR3aa: CASSLGLGGEQYF
d_gene: -; j_gene: TRBJ2-4; v_gene: TRBV15; abundance: -; CDR3nt: TGTGCCACCAGCGGAATTAGACAGGCCATAGCCAAAAACATTCAGTACTTC; CDR3aa: CATSGIRQAIAKNIQYF
d_gene: TRBD2; j_gene: TRBJ2-1; v_gene: TRBV2; abundance: few; CDR3nt: TGTGCCAGCAGGGTGGGACTAGCGGCCTACAATGAGCAGTTCTTC; CDR3aa: CASRVGLAAYNEQFF
d_gene: -; j_gene: TRBJ2-3; v_gene: TRBV18; abundance: -; CDR3nt: TGTGCCAGCTCACCCCTAGGCAGGGGGGTCACAGATACGCAGTATTTT; CDR3aa: CASSPLGRGVTDTQYF
d_gene: -; j_gene: TRBJ2-1; v_gene: TRBV24-1; abundance: many; CDR3nt: TGTGCCACCAGTGTCGCGGGGCCCAACAATGAGCAGTTCTTC; CDR3aa: CATSVAGPNNEQFF
d_gene: -; j_gene: TRBJ2-7; v_gene: TRBV4-3; abundance: -; CDR3nt: TGCGCCAGCAGCCAAGTTCGGGGGGCGTACGAGCAGTACTTC; CDR3aa: CASSQVRGAYEQYF
d_gene: TRBD2; j_gene: TRBJ2-7; v_gene: TRBV27; abundance: -; CDR3nt: TGTGCCAGCAGTTTAAGAGCTAGCGGGAGGGAAAGCTCCTACGAGCAGTACTTC; CDR3aa: CASSLRASGRESSYEQYF
d_gene: TRBD1; j_gene: TRBJ1-4; v_gene: TRBV12-3/TRBV12-4; abundance: -; CDR3nt: TGTGCCAGCAGGCCTAGCGGGACAGCTAATGAAAAACTGTTTTTT; CDR3aa: CASRPSGTANEKLFF
d_gene: TRBD1; j_gene: TRBJ2-7; v_gene: TRBV12-3/TRBV12-4; abundance: -; CDR3nt: TGTGCCAGCAGTAGGGACAGGGGGGCAGGATACGAGCAGTACTTC; CDR3aa: CASSRDRGAGYEQYF
d_gene: -; j_gene: TRBJ2-7; v_gene: TRBV2; abundance: few; CDR3nt: TGTGCCAGCAGGACTAACGGCCATTCCTACGAGCAGTACTTC; CDR3aa: CASRTNGHSYEQYF